Sequencing of this T cell receptor (beta chain) was carried out in a study of cytomegalovirus exposure and HLA in healthy donors. General study results and limits: The number of N-insertions in an Asian-associated ancestry cluster was reportedly below the approximately 600-donor mean in a later analysis.

In the case of this clone: Its antigen remains unidentified.

V lost 4 bases, J lost 7 bases, and 29 bases lay in between. The germline V gene has CDR1 KGHSH and CDR2 LQKENI. The CDR3 has 19 residues. A multiplex PCR was run with 60 Vbeta primers and 13 Jbeta primers. Some clones are missing from TCRdb's copy, which holds only in-frame ones; the method was immunoSEQ multiplex PCR. The data show 150,000 to 200,000 clones, approximately 80% seen once. This TCR was recovered from a male donor in good health and CMV-seronegative. Sequenced sample: PBMCs. V is TRBV18 and J is TRBJ2-1; perhaps TRBD2 as D (5 bases). CDR3 sequence: CASSRPTSGQFSVPNEQFF. The CDR3 DNA is TGTGCCAGCTCACGACCGACCTCAGGCCAGTTTAGCGTCCCTAATGAGCAGTTCTTC.